These 30 T cell receptor beta chains share one sample of origin, sequenced in a study of OX40 agonist ivuxolimab in advanced cancers. Library method: the immunoSEQ multiplex PCR assay. TCRdb holds this immuneACCESS table with in-frame rearrangements only. Some clones are missing; in checked studies, unresolved V genes explain under half, and the rest has no known cause. The sample table contains 83,000 or so clones; only one count was recorded for around 85% of them. The ten largest clones capture approximately 7.4% of the sample. Sample: CD4+ or CD8+ T cells sorted from blood, taken in a trial of the OX40 agonist ivuxolimab. These receptors were collected from an adult with an advanced solid tumor such as melanoma, head and neck, liver or kidney cancer.

This clone was picked up one time. The gene calls are TRBV9 and TRBJ2-4, with 10 bases lining up with TRBD2. This CDR3 contains 19 residues. After removal of 3 bases from V and 8 bases from J, the junction contained 20 bases not matched to a gene. Germline CDR1 and CDR2: SGDLS and YYNGEE. CDR3: CASSGLAGAAKGQTDIQYF. CDR3 in DNA: TGTGCCAGCAGCGGTCTAGCGGGAGCAGCAAAGGGGCAAACTGACATTCAGTACTTC.

The chain carries TRBV27 and TRBJ2-6, with D uncertain. V lost 4 bases and J 2 bases, leaving 0 bases between the germline ends. Germline loops: CDR1 MNHEY, CDR2 SMNVEV (reference sequence). The CDR3 runs to 12 residues. The CDR3 is CASSSGANVLTF. The CDR3 region has the DNA TGTGCCAGCAGTTCTGGGGCCAACGTCCTGACTTTC. The full variable domain, in which reference TRBV27 and TRBJ2-6 provide the parts outside the CDR3, is EAQVTQNPRYLITVTGKKLTVTCSQNMNHEYMSWYRQDPGLGLRQIYYSMNVEVTDKGDVPEGYKVSRKEKRNFPLILESPSPNQTSLYFCASSSGANVLTFGAGSRLTVL.

Here the CDR3 reads CASSLDSYYGYTF. The CDR3 nucleotides are TGTGCCAGCAGCTTGGACAGCTACTATGGCTACACCTTC. The chain combines TRBV5-5 with TRBJ1-2; D gene ambiguous. The CDR3 extends over 13 amino acids. V lost 0 bases and J lost 3, with 6 bases in between. Germline assignment: CDR1 SGHKS and CDR2 YYEKEE (reference sequence).

This clone has a single count. This sequence joins TRBV5-1 and TRBJ2-1; D might be TRBD1 or TRBD2, each matching 5 bases. Germline CDR1 and CDR2: SGHRS and YFSETQ. V was trimmed by 0 bases and J by 5 bases, leaving 15 bases between them. The CDR3 consists of 16 residues. The CDR3 sequence is CASSLGDAQTNNEQFF. The CDR3 DNA reads TGCGCCAGCAGCTTGGGGGACGCGCAGACCAACAATGAGCAGTTCTTC.

The rearrangement joins TRBV18 to TRBJ2-7; D is uncertain. The ends were cut back, 3 bases at V and 7 bases at J, with 10 bases in the middle. The CDR3 totals 12 residues. The germline gives CDR1 KGHSH, CDR2 LQKENI. The CDR3 is CASSPESGEQYF. CDR3 in DNA: TGTGCCAGCTCACCGGAAAGTGGTGAGCAGTACTTC.

V usage is TRBV7-9 and J usage is TRBJ2-7; D is possibly TRBD2 (6 bases). The CDR3 loop spans 13 amino acids. Germline CDR1 is SEHNR and CDR2 is FQNEAQ (reference sequence). Between the trimmed V and J ends, which lost 2 bases and 6 bases, there was a span of 11 bases. The CDR3 DNA reads as TGTGCCAGCAGCTTACCGGGGGAGTTCGAGCAGTACTTC. It yields the protein CASSLPGEFEQYF. Supplemented by reference TRBV7-9 and TRBJ2-7, the full variable domain reads DTGVSQNPRHKITKRGQNVTFRCDPISEHNRLYWYRQTLGQGPEFLTYFQNEAQLEKSRLLSDRFSAERPKGSFSTLEIQRTEQGDSAMYLCASSLPGEFEQYFGPGTRLTVT.

This clone appeared a few times. The chain employs TRBV30 and TRBJ1-1, with D hard to call. This CDR3 comprises 12 residues. Germline CDR1 reads GTSNPN; CDR2 reads SVGIG (reference sequence). The germline V and J ends were trimmed by 3 bases and 1 base, with 6 bases remaining between them. The DNA for the CDR3 is TGTGCCTGGAGAGAACAGAACACTGAAGCTTTCTTT. Its translation: CAWREQNTEAFF.

The CDR3 coding sequence is TGCGCCAGCAGCTTGTGGGTAGGGGATTATGGCTACACCTTC. Its translation: CASSLWVGDYGYTF. The chain recombines TRBV5-1 with TRBJ1-2; possibly TRBD1 for D (5 bases). Per the germline V gene, CDR1 is SGHRS and CDR2 is YFSETQ. Trimming removed 1 base at V and 5 bases at J, with 12 bases between. This CDR3 is built from 14 residues.

CDR3 sequence: CASSIVPRQPQHF. The CDR3 DNA is TGTGCCAGTAGTATAGTCCCGCGTCAGCCCCAGCATTTT. V usage is TRBV19 and J usage is TRBJ1-5; D gene ambiguous. V was cut by 1 base and J by 6 bases, with 7 bases left in between. CDR3 length equals 13 residues. Per the germline V gene, CDR1 is LNHDA and CDR2 is SQIVND (reference sequence).

The chain recombines TRBV7-9 with TRBJ1-6; D is unresolved. The CDR3 totals 16 residues. Germline V gene lookup returns CDR1 SEHNR and CDR2 FQNEAQ (reference sequence). V shed 2 bases and J shed 5 bases, with 13 bases lying between them. CDR3 DNA sequence: TGTGCCAGCAGCTTAAAGGGAGGTGGGGATAATTCACCCCTCCACTTT. This gives the protein CASSLKGGGDNSPLHF.

The chain uses TRBV7-9 and TRBJ1-2; possibly TRBD1 for D (5 bases). The germline V gene has CDR1 SEHNR and CDR2 FQNEAQ (reference sequence). V was trimmed by 1 base and J by 2 bases, leaving 8 bases between them. The CDR3 runs 14 residues. The CDR3, as DNA: TGTGCCAGCAGCTTAGGGGGGGTCAACTATGGCTACACCTTC. This gives the protein CASSLGGVNYGYTF.

This chain connects TRBV7-9 to TRBJ2-3, with TRBD2 matching 11 bases. This CDR3 contains 19 residues. The V gene's germline CDR1 is SEHNR and CDR2 FQNEAQ (reference sequence). V shed 5 bases, J shed 3 bases, and the junction held 16 bases outside the gene matches. CDR3 in amino acids: CASSRTLAGGPTGTDTQYF. As DNA, the CDR3 is TGTGCCAGCAGCCGGACTCTAGCGGGAGGTCCCACCGGAACAGATACGCAGTATTTT.

This chain uses TRBV6-4 with TRBJ1-3; D perhaps matches TRBD1 (5 bases). The germline V gene has CDR1 MRHNA and CDR2 SNTAGT. This CDR3 spans 19 amino acids. The ends were cut back, 0 bases at V and 2 bases at J, with 20 bases in the middle. As DNA, the CDR3 is TGTGCCAGCAGTGACTCGATCGCTGACGGGACCTCCCCTGGAAACACCATATATTTT. Protein product: CASSDSIADGTSPGNTIYF.

The chain employs TRBV18 and TRBJ2-4; D gene uncertain. Germline loops: CDR1 KGHSH, CDR2 LQKENI. V lost 5 bases and J 0 bases, leaving 11 bases between the germline ends. CDR3 size: 15 residues. The CDR3 region is CASSIDRLAKNIQYF. The CDR3 DNA follows: TGTGCCAGCTCAATCGATCGACTAGCCAAAAACATTCAGTACTTC.

The J gene is TRBJ2-1, the V gene TRBV5-1; D is possibly TRBD2 (7 bases). Germline V CDR1 and CDR2: SGHRS, YFSETQ. The CDR3 consists of 16 residues. V lost 7 bases and J lost 4, with 21 bases in between. The CDR3, as DNA: TGCGCCAGCGGGTATTCGCGGGGGCCGACATACAATGAGCAGTTCTTC. Protein: CASGYSRGPTYNEQFF.

This chain links TRBV7-9 with TRBJ1-2, with 7 nucleotides matching TRBD1. The CDR3 is 15 residues long. The J segment lost 2 bases and the V segment lost 6 bases, leaving 9 bases of the junction unmatched. Per germline, CDR1 SEHNR and CDR2 FQNEAQ (reference sequence). The CDR3 nucleotides read TGTGCCAGCAGGCCTAACGACAGGGCCAACTATGGCTACACCTTC. Translated, it gives CASRPNDRANYGYTF.

V and J are TRBV18 and TRBJ1-3; 8 bases align to TRBD1. Unmatched junction bases numbered 5, after V lost 1 base and J lost 3 bases. The CDR3 is 16 residues long. CDR1 and CDR2 (germline): KGHSH, LQKENI. The CDR3 bases are TGTGCCAGCTCACCACAAGGACAGGGATATGGAAACACCATATATTTT. This gives the protein CASSPQGQGYGNTIYF.

V is TRBV6-5 and J is TRBJ1-2, with D uncertain. V was cut by 0 bases and J by 3 bases, with 11 bases left in between. The CDR3 has 15 amino acids. Germline V lookup: CDR1 MNHEY, CDR2 SVGAGI. Written as DNA, the CDR3 is TGTGCCAGCAGTTACTCGTGGGAGGGTTACTATGGCTACACCTTC. This encodes CASSYSWEGYYGYTF.

This chain connects TRBV9 to TRBJ2-5; 8 bases match TRBD2. The CDR3 is 16 amino acids. With V trimmed by 1 base and J by 1 base, 6 bases remained unmatched. CDR1 and CDR2 (germline): SGDLS, YYNGEE. Here the CDR3 DNA reads TGTGCCAGCAGCGTATTAGGTAGCGGGGTCCAAGAGACCCAGTACTTC. Encoded protein: CASSVLGSGVQETQYF.

The chain joins TRBV7-9 to TRBJ2-1; TRBD2 matches at 8 bases. Germline assignment: CDR1 SEHNR and CDR2 FQNEAQ (reference sequence). Trimming at V came to 3 bases and at J to 4 bases, leaving 5 bases not matched to a gene. The CDR3 spans 15 residues. The CDR3 here is CASSFFGGGYNEQFF. Here the CDR3 DNA reads TGTGCCAGCAGCTTCTTTGGCGGGGGGTACAATGAGCAGTTCTTC.

J is TRBJ2-1 and V is TRBV10-2; no reliable D call. This CDR3 has 12 residues. V lost 0 bases and J 7 bases, leaving 4 bases between the germline ends. The germline V gene has CDR1 WSHSY and CDR2 SAAADI. CDR3 sequence reads: CASSESGNEQFF. The CDR3 nucleotides are TGCGCCAGCAGTGAGTCAGGGAATGAGCAGTTCTTC.

This chain uses TRBV5-1 with TRBJ2-3, with D unclear. The CDR3 has 14 amino acids. Germline loops: CDR1 SGHRS, CDR2 YFSETQ. Trimming took 0 bases from V and 2 from J, leaving 7 bases between them. This chain's CDR3 is CASSLGYLTDTQYF. The CDR3 DNA follows: TGCGCCAGCAGCTTGGGTTATCTCACAGATACGCAGTATTTT.

The CDR3 protein is CASTTGSYGYTF. In nucleotides, the CDR3 is TGTGCCAGCACAACAGGGAGCTATGGCTACACCTTC. The chain has TRBV28 and TRBJ1-2; perhaps TRBD1 as D (6 bases). Germline V gene data show CDR1 as MDHEN and CDR2 as SYDVKM. Trimming removed 7 bases from V and 4 bases from J, with 10 bases in between. The CDR3 length is 12 residues.

This chain connects TRBV5-1 to TRBJ2-2; the D is unclear. Germline lookup yields CDR1 SGHRS and CDR2 YFSETQ. This CDR3 has 14 amino acids. Trimming pared 0 bases from V and 4 bases from J, leaving 7 bases between. CDR3 coding DNA: TGCGCCAGCAGCTTGGGAGATGTCACCGGGGAGCTGTTTTTT. It yields the protein CASSLGDVTGELFF.

The rearrangement links TRBV27 to TRBJ1-4; D not resolved. The germline gives CDR1 MNHEY, CDR2 SMNVEV (reference sequence). Trimming took 2 bases from V and 4 from J, leaving 8 bases between them. The CDR3 has 14 amino acids. CDR3 sequence: CASSLNSVNEKLFF. As DNA, the CDR3 is TGTGCCAGCAGTTTAAATTCTGTTAATGAAAAACTGTTTTTT.

This clone occurred many times. The chain couples TRBV2 to TRBJ2-2; D tentatively fits TRBD1 or TRBD2 (5 bases each). Germline V gene sequence: CDR1 SNHLY, CDR2 FYNNEI. This CDR3 is built from 15 residues. V was shortened by 4 bases and J by 6 bases, with 15 bases between the two germline ends. The CDR3 spells CASSAGTTAPGELFF. As DNA, the CDR3 is TGTGCCAGCAGTGCCGGGACGACTGCCCCCGGGGAGCTGTTTTTT.

This chain connects TRBV7-2 to TRBJ1-2; D may be TRBD1 (5 bases). Trimming pared 2 bases from V and 4 bases from J, leaving 14 bases between. CDR1 is SGHTA and CDR2 is FQGNSA in the germline V gene. This CDR3 is built from 15 residues. As DNA, the CDR3 is TGTGCCAGCAGCTTACAAGGGGCACTCGGCTATGGCTACACCTTC. It yields the protein CASSLQGALGYGYTF. The complete variable domain, with remaining parts taken from reference TRBV7-2 and TRBJ1-2, reads GAGVSQSPSNKVTEKGKDVELRCDPISGHTALYWYRQSLGQGLEFLIYFQGNSAPDKSGLPSDRFSAERTGGSVSTLTIQRTQQEDSAVYLCASSLQGALGYGYTFGSGTRLTVV.

V gene TRBV27 combines with J gene TRBJ2-7, with D possibly matching TRBD2 (6 bases). V gave up 3 bases and J gave up 0 bases, with 12 bases separating them. The CDR3 is 15 amino acids. Germline values: CDR1 MNHEY, CDR2 SMNVEV (reference sequence). The CDR3 region has the DNA TGTGCCAGCAGTTTCGACGGGACTCGCTCCTACGAGCAGTACTTC. It encodes CASSFDGTRSYEQYF.

The J gene is TRBJ2-2, the V gene TRBV7-9, with TRBD2 identical over 7 bases. The V gene's germline CDR1 is SEHNR and CDR2 FQNEAQ (reference sequence). CDR3 size: 15 residues. V gave up 4 bases and J gave up 1 base; unmatched junction bases: 3. In nucleotides, the CDR3 is TGTGCCAGCAGCTCGACTAGCATGAACACCGGGGAGCTGTTTTTT. It specifies CASSSTSMNTGELFF.

This chain joins TRBV5-5 and TRBJ2-7; possible D gene TRBD1, 5 bases. This CDR3 is built from 14 residues. V dropped 4 bases and J dropped 5 bases, with 16 bases sitting between them. Germline V CDR1 and CDR2: SGHKS, YYEKEE (reference sequence). The CDR3: CASSPGHSFDEQYF. CDR3 nucleotides: TGTGCCAGCAGCCCAGGACACTCCTTTGACGAGCAGTACTTC.